A selection of T cell receptor beta chains follows, all from one sample in a study of blood T cell repertoires in COVID-19. This table comes from immunoSEQ multiplex PCR, and its TCRdb copy is limited to in-frame clones, with some not included. The table has approximately 110,000 clones, 85% to 90% seen once. The sequenced sample was peripheral blood. The receptors shown here come from a woman aged 50 to 60 with active or convalescent COVID-19. Both conserved end residues are part of each CDR3. D genes are given only for firm matches. Clone size, where shown, is once, few, many, or a class for clones that have expanded.

clone size,D gene,V gene,J gene,CDR3 DNA,CDR3 protein
once,TRBD1,TRBV4-3,TRBJ2-7,TGCGCCAGCAGCCAATCCGGGACAGATCCATACGAGCAGTACTTC,CASSQSGTDPYEQYF
.,TRBD1,TRBV19,TRBJ1-3,TGTGCCAGTAAACGGACAGGGGAAGGAAACACCATATATTTT,CASKRTGEGNTIYF
.,TRBD2,TRBV19,TRBJ2-5,TGTGCCAGTAGGAACCTAGCGGGAGGAGAGGAGACCCAGTACTTC,CASRNLAGGEETQYF
few,TRBD2,TRBV7-2,TRBJ2-7,TGTGCCAGCAGCTTCGGGACTAGCGGGAGTCACGAGCAGTACTTC,CASSFGTSGSHEQYF
.,.,TRBV6-2/TRBV6-3,TRBJ1-1,TGTGCCAGCAGTGACCGAACAGGGAAGACCACTGAAGCTTTCTTT,CASSDRTGKTTEAFF
.,.,TRBV5-1,TRBJ1-2,TGCGCCAGCAGCTTGGCCGTCGACGGCGGTGGCTACACCTTC,CASSLAVDGGGYTF
.,TRBD2,TRBV11-2,TRBJ2-3,TGTGCCAGCAGCTTAGGCGGGAGGGCCGTGGCAGATACGCAGTATTTT,CASSLGGRAVADTQYF
.,.,TRBV7-8,TRBJ1-2,TGTGCCAGCAGCCCTCCAGGCAGACCTAACTATGGCTACACCTTC,CASSPPGRPNYGYTF
.,.,TRBV7-8,TRBJ1-1,TGTGCCAGCAGCTTAGGCATCGGTAACACTGAAGCTTTCTTT,CASSLGIGNTEAFF
.,TRBD1,TRBV27,TRBJ2-7,TGTGCCAGCAGTAGGGACAGGTCTTACGAGCAGTACTTC,CASSRDRSYEQYF
.,TRBD1,TRBV2,TRBJ1-2,TGTGCCAGCAGTTCCCCGGGACAGGACTATGGCTACACCTTC,CASSSPGQDYGYTF
.,TRBD2,TRBV30,TRBJ2-5,TGTGCCTGGGGGTTTGGGACTAGCGTCCAAGAGACCCAGTACTTC,CAWGFGTSVQETQYF
.,TRBD2,TRBV15,TRBJ2-3,TGTGCCACCAGCAGGTATTTAGCGGGGGCCAGCACAGATACGCAGTATTTT,CATSRYLAGASTDTQYF
.,.,TRBV28,TRBJ1-3,TGTGCCAGCAGTCGAAGAGGGAACACCATATATTTT,CASSRRGNTIYF
few,TRBD1,TRBV28,TRBJ2-1,TGTGCCAGCAGTTTTCGGTTAGGACAGGGTCGGAATGAGCAGTTCTTC,CASSFRLGQGRNEQFF
.,.,TRBV6-4,TRBJ2-1,TGTGCCAGCAGTGACTCTGGGCGAAGCTCCTACAATGAGCAGTTCTTC,CASSDSGRSSYNEQFF
.,TRBD2,TRBV6-6,TRBJ2-7,TGTGCCAGCAGCCCAGAAGCGGGAGCCTACGAGCAGTACTTC,CASSPEAGAYEQYF
.,.,TRBV19,TRBJ2-1,TGTGCCAGTAGTATAGTACTGAACAATGAGCAGTTCTTC,CASSIVLNNEQFF
few,TRBD1,TRBV28,TRBJ2-7,TGTGCCAGCAGCCCCGGACAGGGACGTTACGAGCAGTACTTC,CASSPGQGRYEQYF
.,.,TRBV9,TRBJ2-1,TGTGCCAGCAGCGTAAACCCCAGGGGTGCGAATGAGCAGTTCTTC,CASSVNPRGANEQFF
.,.,TRBV6-6,TRBJ2-5,TGTGCCAGCAGTTACTCCCTGGACAGCCTCCAAGAGACCCAGTACTTC,CASSYSLDSLQETQYF
.,.,TRBV7-2,TRBJ2-7,TGTGCCAGCAGCTTAGGGAGAAGACCCTACGAGCAGTACTTC,CASSLGRRPYEQYF
.,TRBD1,TRBV4-1,TRBJ1-5,TGCGCCAGCAGCCTTACAGGGGGTAATAGCAATCAGCCCCAGCATTTT,CASSLTGGNSNQPQHF
.,.,TRBV6-2/TRBV6-3,TRBJ2-3,TGTGCCAGCAGTTACTCGGACCAGCGGAGCTTCACAGATACGCAGTATTTT,CASSYSDQRSFTDTQYF
.,TRBD2,TRBV30,TRBJ2-7,TGTGCCTGGAGTGTAATGGGGGGGGAGCAGTACTTC,CAWSVMGGEQYF
.,.,TRBV6-2/TRBV6-3,TRBJ1-5,TGTGCCAGCAGTTCCTACGGACAGTCCCCAGGAAATCAGCCCCAGCATTTT,CASSSYGQSPGNQPQHF
.,.,TRBV24-1,TRBJ2-5,TGTGCCACCAGTGCTCAATCCCCAGAGGACCAAGAGACCCAGTACTTC,CATSAQSPEDQETQYF
.,.,TRBV5-4,TRBJ2-7,TGTGCCAGCAGCTTTACCGGGGACACCTTCTCCTACGAGCAGTACTTC,CASSFTGDTFSYEQYF
.,TRBD1,TRBV6-2/TRBV6-3,TRBJ1-1,TGTGCCAGCAGCTCTAACAGGGGGAGGACTGAAGCTTTCTTT,CASSSNRGRTEAFF
.,.,TRBV2,TRBJ2-6,TGTGCCAGCAGTGAAGCGACTAGGGCTGCTGGGGCCAACGTCCTGACTTTC,CASSEATRAAGANVLTF
.,.,TRBV7-2,TRBJ1-3,TGTGCCAGCAGCTTAGATCGAGGCGTAAGACCTGGAAACACCATATATTTT,CASSLDRGVRPGNTIYF
.,.,TRBV18,TRBJ2-7,TGTGCCAGCTCACCAGGGACTGCCTCCTACGAGCAGTACTTC,CASSPGTASYEQYF
.,TRBD2,TRBV4-2,TRBJ2-3,TGTGCCAGCAGCCAAAGTAATAGCGGGAGAACAGATACGCAGTATTTT,CASSQSNSGRTDTQYF
.,.,TRBV24-1,TRBJ2-5,TGTGCCACCATGCGGACGGGGCAAGAGACCCAGTACTTC,CATMRTGQETQYF
.,.,TRBV28,TRBJ1-1,TGTGCCAGCAGTTTAGGCGACCAGGGTGGTACTGAGGCTTTCTTT,CASSLGDQGGTEAFF
once,TRBD2,TRBV9,TRBJ2-2,TGTGCCAGCAGCGGGTCCGGGAGGGGCGACACCGGGGAGCTGTTTTTT,CASSGSGRGDTGELFF
few,.,TRBV11-2,TRBJ1-1,TGTGCCAGCAGTTCGAACGGGGGAAGGACCACTGAAGCTTTCTTT,CASSSNGGRTTEAFF
.,.,TRBV7-8,TRBJ1-3,TGTGCCAGCAGCTTAGCGCGGGTCAGAAAGGCTGGAAACACCATATATTTT,CASSLARVRKAGNTIYF
.,TRBD1,TRBV6-5,TRBJ1-5,TGTGCCAGCAGCCCGAACAGGGGGCGTCAGCCCCAGCATTTT,CASSPNRGRQPQHF
.,.,TRBV3-1/TRBV3-2,TRBJ2-5,TGTGCCAGCAGCGACGGGAGTGGGGAGACCCAGTACTTC,CASSDGSGETQYF
.,.,TRBV4-2,TRBJ1-4,TGTGCCAGCAGCCCTAGGAGATACAATGAAAAACTGTTTTTT,CASSPRRYNEKLFF